At least ten counts were recorded for the clone carrying this TCR beta chain. Its antigen remains unidentified. Time point noted: cycle 4 day 1 (C4D1), after less than 7 weeks of nivolumab. The patients all showed relapse after autologous stem cell transplantation, while their brentuximab vedotin exposure varied. Profiled with immunoSEQ multiplex PCR; TCRdb holds only in-frame clones, not every one. The sample yields 35,000 to 50,000 clones, around 64% seen once. This sample is part of a study of PD-1 blockade in classical Hodgkin lymphoma. At the level of the study: Intravenous delivery of nivolumab at 3 mg/kg to patients occurred every 2 weeks.

Germline CDR1 KGHSH, CDR2 LQKENI. V was shortened by 0 bases and J by 2 bases, with 11 bases between the two germline ends. This CDR3 contains 16 residues. Study-wide points: Partial responders and progressors had significantly lower baseline TCR diversity.

This chain links TRBV18 with TRBJ1-3, with D hard to call. The clonotype originates from a human donor with classical Hodgkin lymphoma. The source material was peripheral blood mononuclear cells (PBMCs), sampled before the fourth cycle of nivolumab. In DNA, the CDR3 is TGTGCCAGCTCACCACCAGGGATTCTGGCTGGAAACACCATATATTTT. Amino acid sequence: CASSPPGILAGNTIYF.